The following is a T cell receptor beta chain sequence with its context. This CDR3 comprises 15 residues. Germline CDR1 MNHNS, CDR2 SASEGT. V was cut by 1 base and J by 5 bases, with 14 bases left in between. These data originate in a study of blood T cell repertoires in COVID-19. Looking at the study overall: Sources were T cells, B-cell-depleted T cells, or PBMCs; the material itself was cDNA or gDNA.

Profiling relied on immunoSEQ multiplex PCR, and the TCRdb table lists in-frame clones only, not all of them. The table has about 120,000 clones, about 74% seen once. Source material: peripheral blood. The TCR sequence derives from a human donor in a cohort sampled during active COVID-19. The chain couples TRBV6-1 to TRBJ2-5; tentatively, D is TRBD1 (6 bases). CDR3: CASSEEGGGAETQYF. The CDR3 region has the DNA TGTGCCAGCAGTGAAGAGGGTGGGGGCGCGGAGACCCAGTACTTC.